The present TCR beta chain was sequenced within a study of blood T cells in healthy people across ages. Overall study results and limits: Estimates based on one million T cells were treated as lower bounds.

It was with a sample-barcoded 5' primer and a J-beta primer mix that a second PCR of roughly 6 to 12 cycles was run. MiXCR was run by TCRdb on the 5' RACE reads, yielding one entry per CDR3 protein. The repertoire holds 650,000 to 700,000 distinct CDR3 sequences, with more than 45% as singletons. Note on this clonotype: The antigen is not known.

CDR1 is SQVTM, CDR2 ANQGSEA, per germline. CDR3 length: 14 residues. The V segment lost 0 bases and the J segment 7 bases; nucleotides outside the gene matches: 8. The TCR sequence derives from a woman aged 80 or over in good health. The V gene is TRBV29-1, the J gene TRBJ1-1; 7 bases agree with TRBD1. The source material was blood. The CDR3 sequence is CSVEEYDREGEAFF. CDR3 DNA: TGCAGCGTTGAAGAGTACGACAGGGAGGGTGAAGCTTTCTTT.